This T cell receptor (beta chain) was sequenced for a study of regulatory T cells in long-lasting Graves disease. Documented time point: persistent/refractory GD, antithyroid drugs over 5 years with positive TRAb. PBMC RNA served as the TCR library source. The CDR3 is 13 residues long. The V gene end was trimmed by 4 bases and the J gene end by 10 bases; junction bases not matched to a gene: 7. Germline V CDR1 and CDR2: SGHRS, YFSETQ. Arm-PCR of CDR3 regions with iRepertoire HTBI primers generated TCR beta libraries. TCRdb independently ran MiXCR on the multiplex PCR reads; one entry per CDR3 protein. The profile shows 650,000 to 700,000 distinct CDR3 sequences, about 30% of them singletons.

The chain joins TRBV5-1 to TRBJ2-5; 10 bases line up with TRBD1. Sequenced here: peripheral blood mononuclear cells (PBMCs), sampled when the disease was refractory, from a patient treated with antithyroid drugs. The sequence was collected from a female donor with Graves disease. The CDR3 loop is CASSPGQGNGQYF. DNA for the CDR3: TGCGCCAGCAGCCCGGGACAGGGGAACGGCCAGTACTTC. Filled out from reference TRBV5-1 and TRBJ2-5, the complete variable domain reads KAGVTQTPRYLIKTRGQQVTLSCSPISGHRSVSWYQQTPGQGLQFLFEYFSETQRNKGNFPGRFSGRQFSNSRSEMNVSTLELGDSALYLCASSPGQGNGQYFGPGTRLLVL.